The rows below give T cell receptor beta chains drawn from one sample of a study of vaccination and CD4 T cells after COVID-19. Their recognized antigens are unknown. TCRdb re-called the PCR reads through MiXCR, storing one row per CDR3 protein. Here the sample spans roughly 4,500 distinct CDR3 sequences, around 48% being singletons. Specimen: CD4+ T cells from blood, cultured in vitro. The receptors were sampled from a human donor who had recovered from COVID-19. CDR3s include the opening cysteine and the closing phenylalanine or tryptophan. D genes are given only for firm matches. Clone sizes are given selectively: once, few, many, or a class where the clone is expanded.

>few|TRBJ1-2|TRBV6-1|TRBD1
CASSQRRTGGAFNYGYTF
TGTGCCAGCAGTCAACGTAGGACAGGGGGCGCGTTTAACTATGGCTACACCTTC
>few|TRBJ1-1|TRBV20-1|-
CSARTGLSGTEAFF
TGCAGTGCTAGAACGGGTTTATCTGGCACTGAAGCTTTCTTT
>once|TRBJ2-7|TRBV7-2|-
CASSLTDKQYF
TGTGCCAGCAGCTTGACAGATAAGCAGTACTTC
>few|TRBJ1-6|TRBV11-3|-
CASSYGGNSPLHF
TGTGCCAGCAGCTATGGGGGTAATTCACCCCTCCACTTT
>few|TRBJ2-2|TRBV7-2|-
CASSLVGGANTGELFF
TGTGCCAGCAGCTTAGTCGGGGGAGCGAACACCGGGGAGCTGTTTTTT
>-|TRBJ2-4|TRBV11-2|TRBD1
CASRDRGKNIQYF
TGTGCCAGCCGTGACAGGGGGAAGAACATTCAGTACTTC
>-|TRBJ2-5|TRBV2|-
CASSGTGWQETQYF
TGTGCCAGCAGTGGTACGGGGTGGCAAGAGACCCAGTACTTC
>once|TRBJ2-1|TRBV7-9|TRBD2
CASSLGTSGRIYNEQFF
TGTGCCAGCAGCTTGGGGACTAGCGGGAGGATCTACAATGAGCAGTTCTTC
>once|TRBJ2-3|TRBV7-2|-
CASQYLTRSTDTQYF
TGTGCCAGCCAATACTTAACGCGGAGCACAGATACGCAGTATTTT
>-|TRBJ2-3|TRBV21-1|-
CASSKAPGFRWRTDTQYF
TGTGCCAGCAGCAAAGCCCCGGGGTTCAGGTGGCGGACAGATACGCAGTATTTT
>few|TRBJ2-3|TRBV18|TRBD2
CASSPPGGREDTQYF
TGTGCCAGCTCACCACCGGGCGGGAGGGAAGATACGCAGTATTTT
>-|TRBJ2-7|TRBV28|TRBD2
CASSLVLAGSYEQYF
TGTGCCAGCAGTTTGGTCCTAGCGGGGTCCTACGAGCAGTACTTC
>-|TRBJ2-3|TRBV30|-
CAWRNREPTDTQYF
TGTGCCTGGAGAAACAGGGAACCCACAGATACGCAGTATTTT
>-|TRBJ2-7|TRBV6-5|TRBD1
CASSWDRVPYEQYF
TGTGCCAGCAGTTGGGACAGGGTCCCTTACGAGCAGTACTTC
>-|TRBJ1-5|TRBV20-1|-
CSVRAFNQPQHF
TGCAGTGTTCGGGCCTTCAATCAGCCCCAGCATTTT
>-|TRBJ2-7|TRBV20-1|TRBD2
CSARGRGALEQYF
TGCAGTGCCCGCGGGCGGGGGGCCCTCGAGCAGTACTTC
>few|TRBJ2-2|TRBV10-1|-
CASGGEAGELFF
TGCGCCAGCGGGGGCGAGGCCGGGGAGCTGTTTTTT
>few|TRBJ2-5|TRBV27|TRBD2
CATHRGGQQETQYF
TGTGCCACCCACCGGGGGGGGCAACAGGAGACCCAGTACTTC
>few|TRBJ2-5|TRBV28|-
CASALWRSQETQYF
TGTGCCAGCGCCCTTTGGCGTAGCCAAGAGACCCAGTACTTC
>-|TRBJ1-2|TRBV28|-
CASSLTGAQDGYTF
TGTGCCAGCAGTTTAACCGGGGCGCAGGATGGCTACACCTTC
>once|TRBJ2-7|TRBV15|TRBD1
CATSRATTGSYEQYF
TGTGCCACCAGCAGAGCCACGACAGGGTCCTACGAGCAGTACTTC
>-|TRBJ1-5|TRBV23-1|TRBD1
CASSPYRGNQPQHF
TGCGCCAGCAGTCCTTACAGGGGAAATCAGCCCCAGCATTTT
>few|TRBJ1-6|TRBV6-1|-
CASRRLNSPLHF
TGTGCCAGCAGGCGACTAAATTCACCCCTCCACTTT
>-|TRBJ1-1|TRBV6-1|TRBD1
CAMTGPREIEAFF
TGTGCCATGACAGGGCCGCGAGAAATTGAAGCTTTCTTT
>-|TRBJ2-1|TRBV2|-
CASSASTSSYNEQFF
TGTGCCAGCAGTGCATCCACGAGCTCCTACAATGAGCAGTTCTTC
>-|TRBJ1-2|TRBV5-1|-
CASSLRPGRSAGYTF
TGCGCCAGCAGCTTGCGGCCGGGCAGGAGCGCTGGCTACACCTTC